The clone carrying this T cell receptor (beta chain) was seen ten or more times. This entry is derived from a study of T-cell reconstitution after alpha-beta-depleted transplantation in children. The library targeted TCRbeta and was prepared with unique molecular identifiers. Using its own MiXCR run on the PCR reads, TCRdb lists one record per CDR3 protein. The table has around 960,000 distinct CDR3 sequences, roughly 29% seen once. Trimming took 6 bases from V and 3 from J, leaving 5 bases between them. The CDR3 is 11 residues long. Source: PBMCs, mostly from graft donor cells, taken 360 days after TCRalphabeta/CD19-depleted stem cell transplant. The TCR was taken from a boy under two years old who had a stem cell transplant for SCID, so the T cells may come from the graft donor. This chain joins TRBV12-3 or TRBV12-4 and TRBJ1-1; no definite D call. The CDR3 DNA sequence: TGTGCCAGCAGCTATTACACTGAAGCTTTCTTT. Translating gives CASSYYTEAFF.